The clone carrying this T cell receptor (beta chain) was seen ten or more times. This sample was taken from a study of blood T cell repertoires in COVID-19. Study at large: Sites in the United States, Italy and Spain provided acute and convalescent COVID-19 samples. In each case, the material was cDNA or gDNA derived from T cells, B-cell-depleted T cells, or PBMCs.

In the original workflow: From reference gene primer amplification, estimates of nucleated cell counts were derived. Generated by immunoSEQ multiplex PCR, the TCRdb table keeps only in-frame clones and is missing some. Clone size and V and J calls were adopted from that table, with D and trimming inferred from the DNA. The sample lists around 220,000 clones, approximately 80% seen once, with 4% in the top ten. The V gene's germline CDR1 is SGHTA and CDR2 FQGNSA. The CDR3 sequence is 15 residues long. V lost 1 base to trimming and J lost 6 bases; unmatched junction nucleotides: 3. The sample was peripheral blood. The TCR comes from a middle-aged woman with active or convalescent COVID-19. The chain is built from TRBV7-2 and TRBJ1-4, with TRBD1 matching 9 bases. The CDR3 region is CASSLVGTGYEKLFF. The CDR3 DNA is TGTGCCAGCAGCTTAGTAGGGACAGGGTATGAAAAACTGTTTTTT.